This T cell receptor beta chain was profiled in a study of identical twins. This clonotype was found many times. The CDR3 has 14 residues. V was pared by 3 bases and J by 2 bases, with 0 bases of the junction left unmatched. Germline CDR1 SQVTM, CDR2 ANQGSEA. TCRdb recomputed calls from the 5' RACE reads with MiXCR, one row per CDR3 protein. The sample contains 250,000 or so distinct CDR3 sequences, approximately 8.3% of which appear only once. The sample also formed part of further work on yellow fever vaccine responses in identical twins.

This sequence originates from a woman under 30 in good health. Sequencing was done on a sample of CD8+ T cells sorted from blood. The chain recombines TRBV29-1 with TRBJ2-7; 14 nucleotides agree with TRBD2. The CDR3 here is CSVEGLAGAYEQYF. Here the CDR3 DNA reads TGCAGCGTTGAGGGACTAGCGGGAGCCTACGAGCAGTACTTC.